What follows are 17 T cell receptor beta chains derived from one specimen sequenced in a study of blood T cell repertoires in COVID-19. Libraries were prepared by immunoSEQ multiplex PCR; TCRdb keeps only in-frame clonotypes and omits some of them. The data contain about 430,000 clones, roughly 90% of them seen just once; the ten biggest clones take up 1.4%. The sequencing input was PBMCs or T cells enriched from blood (not recorded which). The receptors stem from a woman younger than 30 who had been exposed to COVID-19.

The chain carries TRBV7-8 and TRBJ2-7; 8 bases align to TRBD1. V shed 5 bases, J shed 4 bases, and the junction held 7 bases outside the gene matches. Germline CDR1 and CDR2: SGHVS and FQNEAQ. The CDR3 sequence is 14 residues long. The CDR3 is CASSPQGALYEQYF. The CDR3 nucleotides read TGTGCCAGCAGCCCCCAGGGGGCCCTGTACGAGCAGTACTTC.

This clone appeared a single time. The chain joins TRBV14 to TRBJ2-7; 7 positions match TRBD1. CDR3 length equals 13 residues. The V gene's germline CDR1 is SGHDN and CDR2 FVKESK. V shed 5 bases, J shed 6 bases, and the junction held 7 bases outside the gene matches. For the CDR3, the DNA is TGTGCCAGCAGCTCGGGACAGAAGAGCGAGCAGTACTTC. It translates to CASSSGQKSEQYF.

The rearrangement uses TRBV7-2 and TRBJ1-6, with 8 bases matching TRBD1. The CDR3 loop spans 16 amino acids. Germline V gives CDR1 SGHTA, CDR2 FQGNSA. V was clipped by 3 bases and J by 5 bases; unmatched bases: 6. The CDR3 nucleotides are TGTGCCAGCAGCTTCGGACAGGGAACGGATAATTCACCCCTCCACTTT. Its protein is CASSFGQGTDNSPLHF.

V and J are TRBV29-1 and TRBJ2-5; D remains ambiguous. The germline V and J ends were trimmed by 3 bases and 1 base, with 6 bases remaining between them. CDR3 length: 12 residues. The germline V gene encodes CDR1 SQVTM and CDR2 ANQGSEA. The chain's CDR3 is CSVERSQETQYF. The CDR3 DNA follows: TGCAGCGTTGAGCGTAGCCAAGAGACCCAGTACTTC.

The V and J genes are TRBV28 and TRBJ1-1; a possible D gene is TRBD1 (6 bases). The V and J ends lost 2 bases and 6 bases respectively, with 16 bases between them. This CDR3 has 15 residues. Germline lookup yields CDR1 MDHEN and CDR2 SYDVKM. The CDR3 coding sequence is TGTGCCAGCAGTTTAAGGTGGGAGACAGGACCTGAAGCTTTCTTT. Its translation: CASSLRWETGPEAFF.

J is TRBJ1-6 and V is TRBV30; 7 nucleotides line up with TRBD1. This CDR3 is 12 amino acids long. J gave up 9 bases and V 5 bases, and 4 bases lay outside the gene matches. The germline gives CDR1 GTSNPN, CDR2 SVGIG (reference sequence). CDR3 protein: CAWDRASSPLHF. CDR3 in DNA: TGTGCCTGGGACAGGGCCAGTTCACCCCTCCACTTT. Looking up the rest from reference TRBV30 and TRBJ1-6 gives the full variable domain: SQTIHQWPATLVQPVGSPLSLECTVEGTSNPNLYWYRQAAGRGLQLLFYSVGIGQISSEVPQNLSASRPQDRQFILSSKKLLLSDSGFYLCAWDRASSPLHFGNGTRLTVT.

The V gene is TRBV6-4, the J gene TRBJ2-1, with TRBD2 matching over 11 bases. V lost 6 bases, J lost 8 bases, and 12 bases stayed unmatched. The CDR3 loop spans 16 amino acids. In germline, CDR1 is MRHNA, CDR2 SNTAGT. This CDR3 reads CASSVRLAGKVDEQFF. CDR3 coding DNA: TGTGCCAGCAGCGTTCGACTAGCGGGGAAGGTCGATGAGCAGTTCTTC.

This chain links TRBV7-6 with TRBJ1-1, with unresolved D. Trimming pared 5 bases from V and 5 bases from J, leaving 15 bases between. This CDR3 is built from 14 residues. Germline values: CDR1 SGHVS, CDR2 FNYEAQ. CDR3 region: CASSRNLRDTEAFF. In DNA form, the CDR3 reads TGTGCCAGCAGCCGGAATCTGAGGGATACTGAAGCTTTCTTT.

The genes are TRBV7-9 and TRBJ2-1, with 8 positions matching TRBD2. The CDR3 spans 16 residues. V dropped 3 bases and J dropped 6; count of bases not matched to a gene: 10. From germline, CDR1 is SEHNR and CDR2 FQNEAQ (reference sequence). CDR3 loop: CASSFVPGLEVNEQFF. CDR3 nucleotides: TGTGCCAGCAGCTTCGTTCCGGGACTAGAAGTCAATGAGCAGTTCTTC.

The chain couples TRBV27 to TRBJ1-2; no clear D. Trimming shortened V by 7 bases and J by 4 bases, and 7 bases separated the two germline ends. Germline CDR1 reads MNHEY; CDR2 reads SMNVEV (reference sequence). This CDR3 region has 11 residues. DNA for the CDR3: TGTGCCAGCAAGAGCGGCTATGGCTACACCTTC. It specifies CASKSGYGYTF.

The rearrangement links TRBV27 to TRBJ2-7, with 7 bases fitting TRBD1. The CDR3 sequence is 13 residues long. CDR1 is MNHEY, CDR2 SMNVEV, per germline (reference sequence). J gave up 1 base and V 8 bases, and 5 bases lay outside the gene matches. The CDR3 loop reads CASLQQGSYEQYF. The CDR3 DNA reads as TGTGCCAGCCTACAACAGGGGTCCTACGAGCAGTACTTC.

The chain's CDR3 is CASSPRGAGQTTGELFF. The CDR3 bases are TGTGCCAGCAGCCCACGAGGGGCCGGACAGACCACCGGGGAGCTGTTTTTT. The rearrangement links TRBV6-2 or TRBV6-3 to TRBJ2-2; D is perhaps TRBD1 (6 bases). This CDR3 region has 17 residues. Trimming shortened V by 6 bases and J by 4 bases, and 21 bases separated the two germline ends. CDR1 is MNHEY and CDR2 is SVGEGT in the germline V gene.

The V gene is TRBV28, the J gene TRBJ2-1, with TRBD1 identical over 8 bases. The J segment lost 9 bases and the V segment lost 2 bases, leaving 9 bases of the junction unmatched. Germline V gene sequence: CDR1 MDHEN, CDR2 SYDVKM. CDR3 size: 15 residues. CDR3: CASSLPGQGQGEQFF. The DNA for the CDR3 is TGTGCCAGCAGTTTACCTGGACAGGGTCAAGGTGAGCAGTTCTTC. Full variable domain (rest looked up from reference TRBV28 and TRBJ2-1): DVKVTQSSRYLVKRTGEKVFLECVQDMDHENMFWYRQDPGLGLRLIYFSYDVKMKEKGDIPEGYSVSREKKERFSLILESASTNQTSMYLCASSLPGQGQGEQFFGPGTRLTVL.

The chain links TRBV4-2 to TRBJ1-3, with D possibly matching TRBD1 (5 bases). This CDR3 has 16 amino acids. The germline CDR1 and CDR2 sequences are LGHNA and YNFKEQ. The V and J ends lost 0 bases and 2 bases respectively, with 11 bases between them. CDR3 DNA: TGTGCCAGCAGCCAAGATCAGGGTCTCACTGGAAACACCATATATTTT. Its translation is CASSQDQGLTGNTIYF.

The chain carries TRBV6-5 and TRBJ1-5, with TRBD1 identical over 9 bases. The germline V gene has CDR1 MNHEY and CDR2 SVGAGI. CDR3 size: 15 residues. The V and J ends lost 6 bases and 3 bases, in that order; junction bases with no gene match: 6. The DNA of the CDR3 is TGTGCCAGCAGCGAGACAGGGGGAGACAATCAGCCCCAGCATTTT. This gives the protein CASSETGGDNQPQHF.

The V gene is TRBV19, the J gene TRBJ2-7, with TRBD2 matching over 11 bases. The CDR3 totals 16 residues. CDR1 and CDR2 from the germline V gene are LNHDA and SQIVND (reference sequence). Trimming at V came to 5 bases and at J to 0 bases, leaving 6 bases not matched to a gene. CDR3 DNA sequence: TGTGCCAGTAGTCAGGGACTAGCGGAAATCTCCTACGAGCAGTACTTC. Amino acid sequence: CASSQGLAEISYEQYF.

The chain recombines TRBV10-2 with TRBJ2-7; 7 positions agree with TRBD2. The CDR3 spans 15 residues. Germline CDR1 and CDR2: WSHSY and SAAADI. With 3 bases clipped from V and 3 bases from J, the junction kept 8 bases outside the gene matches. The CDR3 sequence is CASSDRTRVSYEQYF. CDR3 coding DNA: TGCGCCAGCAGTGATCGGACTAGAGTTAGCTACGAGCAGTACTTC.